This T cell receptor (beta chain) derives from a study of cytomegalovirus exposure and HLA in healthy donors. Points from the study as a whole: Listed as cytomegalovirus-associated were 164 TCR beta chains. A later analysis found first-cohort TCR clusters tended to co-occur in the approximately 110 validation repertoires.

CDR3 length: 11 amino acids. CDR1 and CDR2 (germline): SEHNR, FQNEAQ (reference sequence). V was pared by 11 bases and J by 1 base, with 8 bases between. A word on this clone: What it recognizes is unknown.

The table came from immunoSEQ multiplex PCR; TCRdb's copy has only in-frame clones and leaves some out. The data show 190,000 or so clones, with around 81% seen just once and 2.8% held by the top ten. This TCR derives from a woman in her late teens or twenties in good health and CMV-seropositive. Sequencing was performed on PBMCs. The chain combines TRBV7-9 with TRBJ1-1; D gene unclear. The CDR3: CAPEGNTEAFF. Written as DNA, the CDR3 is TGTGCCCCGGAGGGGAACACTGAAGCTTTCTTT.